This T cell receptor (beta chain) derives from a study of T-cell reconstitution after alpha-beta-depleted transplantation in children. Findings and limits, study-wide: By one year post-transplant, T-cell counts and diversity largely arose from T cells that were newly produced. Reportedly, only several hundred clones from non-depleted graft cells drove alpha-beta T-cell counts at about two months.

There are many counts of this clonotype. Its antigen remains unknown. The TCRbeta library was prepared with unique molecular identifiers. One entry per CDR3 protein, called by TCRdb with MiXCR from the PCR reads. The table has approximately 300,000 distinct CDR3 sequences, around 9.1% seen once. CDR3 length: 14 residues. J was trimmed by 5 bases and V by 6 bases; bases with no gene match: 4. Germline V CDR1 and CDR2: SQVTM, ANQGSEA. This sequence was found in a boy younger than two with acute myeloid leukemia, due to receive a stem cell transplant. J is TRBJ1-6 and V is TRBV29-1, with 10 bases matching TRBD1. Here the sequenced sample was PBMCs, taken before TCRalphabeta/CD19-depleted stem cell transplant. The CDR3 loop is CSVMTGGHNSPLHF. CDR3 coding DNA: TGCAGCGTCATGACAGGGGGCCATAATTCACCCCTCCACTTT.